These 11 T cell receptor beta chains came from one sample sequenced in a study of CD8 T cells in ankylosing spondylitis. Study-wide results and caveats: What appeared characteristic of ankylosing spondylitis blood was a TCR beta motif of eight highly homologous variants.

MiXCR, run by TCRdb on the 5' RACE reads, gives a single entry per CDR3 protein. The repertoire holds 200,000 to 250,000 distinct CDR3 sequences, with around 20% as singletons. The antigens these receptors bind are not known. Sequencing was carried out using blood, either unsorted or a sorted T cell fraction (not recorded which). These receptors originate from a male donor with ankylosing spondylitis.

The chain is built from TRBV21-1 and TRBJ2-2; the tabulated D call, TRBD1, remains unverified against the DNA. TRBV21-1 is a pseudogene locus. CDR3 size: 15 residues. The CDR3 nucleotides are TGTGCCAGCAGCGCGTACAGGGGAGGTACCGGGGAGCTGTTTTTT. It specifies CASSAYRGGTGELFF.

This clonotype was detected only a few times. The J gene is TRBJ2-7, the V gene TRBV7-9; tentatively, D is TRBD2 (5 bases). The CDR3 has 15 amino acids. Germline assignment: CDR1 SEHNR and CDR2 FQNEAQ (reference sequence). V lost 2 bases and J 0 bases, leaving 11 bases between the germline ends. CDR3 sequence reads: CASSLQDGDSYEQYF. The CDR3, as DNA: TGTGCCAGCAGCTTACAGGACGGGGACTCCTACGAGCAGTACTTC.

This clonotype was picked up many times. This chain joins TRBV5-5 and TRBJ2-1, with 11 positions matching TRBD2. V gave up 4 bases and J gave up 5 bases; unmatched junction bases: 5. The CDR3 contains 15 residues. Looked up from germline, CDR1 is SGHKS and CDR2 is YYEKEE (reference sequence). CDR3 nucleotides: TGTGCCAGCAGCCAAGGGACTAGCGGTAACAATGAGCAGTTCTTC. Its translation: CASSQGTSGNNEQFF.

This clonotype was recorded a few times. The chain links TRBV6-1 to TRBJ2-7, with 11 bases fitting TRBD2. Germline V gene data show CDR1 as MNHNS and CDR2 as SASEGT. Trimming took 8 bases from V and 3 from J; bases not matched to a gene: 9. CDR3 size: 15 residues. CDR3 DNA sequence: TGTGCCAGCTCCCCTTTGGGGACTAGCGGCTACGAGCAGTACTTC. This codes for CASSPLGTSGYEQYF.

This clonotype was observed a few times. This chain links TRBV30 with TRBJ1-1; no clear D gene. Germline CDR1 and CDR2: GTSNPN and SVGIG (reference sequence). V lost 4 bases to trimming and J lost 6 bases, with 12 bases between them. The CDR3 contains 12 residues. This chain's CDR3 is CAWMEGWPEAFF. CDR3 nucleotide sequence: TGTGCCTGGATGGAAGGGTGGCCTGAAGCTTTCTTT.

The V gene is TRBV20-1, the J gene TRBJ2-7; D is possibly TRBD1 or TRBD2 (5 bases each). This CDR3 is 15 amino acids long. Germline V CDR1 and CDR2: DFQATT, SNEGSKA (reference sequence). Trimming removed 4 bases from V and 4 bases from J, with 20 bases in between. CDR3 sequence reads: CSATSSQRGLYEQYF. In DNA, the CDR3 is TGCAGTGCTACTAGCTCCCAAAGGGGCTTATACGAGCAGTACTTC.

This clonotype was observed a few times. The CDR3 here is CASSLARSGTFPPEQFF. CDR3 DNA sequence: TGTGCCAGCAGCTTAGCGCGAAGCGGGACCTTTCCGCCTGAGCAGTTCTTC. The chain links TRBV7-6 to TRBJ2-1; 7 bases align to TRBD2. The ends lost 0 bases at V and 9 bases at J; junction bases unmatched: 14. There are 17 residues in the CDR3. Germline lookup yields CDR1 SGHVS and CDR2 FNYEAQ.

The chain couples TRBV29-1 to TRBJ2-7, with 11 bases matching TRBD2. J gave up 6 bases and V 3 bases, and 7 bases lay outside the gene matches. From germline, CDR1 is SQVTM and CDR2 ANQGSEA. The CDR3 spans 14 residues. CDR3 residues: CSVELTSGSTEQYF. For the CDR3, the DNA is TGCAGCGTTGAGTTAACTAGCGGGAGTACCGAGCAGTACTTC.

This clonotype has a handful of counts. The gene calls are TRBV12-3 or TRBV12-4 and TRBJ2-7; D may match TRBD1 or TRBD2 (5 bases each). The ends were cut back, 7 bases at V and 1 base at J, with 17 bases in the middle. CDR3 length: 15 residues. The CDR3 nucleotides are TGTGCCAGCACCCCAGAGGGGTACGGGTCCTACGAGCAGTACTTC. Its translation: CASTPEGYGSYEQYF.

The gene calls are TRBV7-8 and TRBJ1-1, with D unclear. The ends were cut back, 2 bases at V and 4 bases at J, with 8 bases in the middle. Germline V gene lookup returns CDR1 SGHVS and CDR2 FQNEAQ. This CDR3 region has 13 residues. CDR3 in DNA: TGTGCCAGCAGCTTATTGGCGACCACTGAAGCTTTCTTT. It specifies CASSLLATTEAFF.

The chain links TRBV5-5 to TRBJ2-3, with TRBD2 identical over 12 bases. Losses at the gene ends were 4 bases for V and 3 bases for J; bases not matched to a gene: 3. The CDR3 is 15 amino acids. Germline assignment: CDR1 SGHKS and CDR2 YYEKEE (reference sequence). CDR3 in amino acids: CASSTGTSGTDTQYF. The CDR3 DNA sequence: TGTGCCAGCAGCACCGGGACTAGCGGGACAGATACGCAGTATTTT.